The 20 T cell receptor beta chains below were found in one sample sequenced in a study of CD8 T cells in ankylosing spondylitis. From the 5' RACE reads, TCRdb called clonotypes with MiXCR, one entry per CDR3 protein. The sample has 180,000 or so distinct CDR3 sequences, roughly 10% seen once; the top ten hold 25% to 30%. The sequencing sample was made of blood, either unsorted or a sorted T cell fraction (not recorded which). These TCRs come from a male donor with ankylosing spondylitis or in good health (not recorded which).

A single count supports this clonotype. The chain employs TRBV9 and TRBJ2-3; either TRBD1 or TRBD2 may supply D (7 bases each). CDR3 length: 16 amino acids. CDR1 and CDR2 (germline): SGDLS, YYNGEE. The V end lost 0 bases, the J end lost 2 bases, and 13 bases lay between the germline ends. The CDR3 nucleotides are TGTGCCAGCAGCGTAGCTCAGGGGGGGACCACAGATACGCAGTATTTT. This encodes CASSVAQGGTTDTQYF.

This chain links TRBV6-5 with TRBJ2-2, with TRBD2 matching 11 bases. The CDR3 totals 18 residues. Germline assignment: CDR1 MNHEY and CDR2 SVGAGI. Trimming at V came to 1 base and at J to 6 bases, leaving 10 bases not matched to a gene. CDR3 in amino acids: CASSYWGIAGGVAGELFF. DNA for the CDR3: TGTGCCAGCAGTTACTGGGGAATAGCGGGGGGGGTCGCCGGGGAGCTGTTTTTT.

The chain uses TRBV5-4 and TRBJ1-2; TRBD1 agrees at 8 bases. The CDR3 contains 16 residues. The V gene's germline CDR1 is SGHNT and CDR2 YYREEE (reference sequence). V lost 4 bases to trimming and J lost 1 base; unmatched junction nucleotides: 9. CDR3 sequence: CASSPVRTGLNYGYTF. Here the CDR3 DNA reads TGTGCCAGCAGCCCGGTCAGGACAGGGCTTAACTATGGCTACACCTTC.

This clonotype was detected many times. This chain uses TRBV29-1 with TRBJ1-2; D might be TRBD1 (6 bases). The CDR3 has 14 residues. The germline CDR1 and CDR2 sequences are SQVTM and ANQGSEA. Between the trimmed V and J ends, which lost 4 bases and 6 bases, there was a span of 18 bases. DNA for the CDR3: TGCAGCGTTGTCGCGGGGGCAGGGTATGATGGCTACACCTTC. Translated: CSVVAGAGYDGYTF.

Many counts were recorded for this clonotype. V gene TRBV12-3 or TRBV12-4 combines with J gene TRBJ2-1; 11 positions match TRBD2. This CDR3 is built from 14 residues. The junction had 4 bases not matched to a gene; V was cut back by 6 bases and J by 6 bases. CDR3 sequence reads: CASRLTSGANEQFF. For the CDR3, the DNA is TGTGCCAGCAGATTGACTAGCGGGGCCAATGAGCAGTTCTTC.

This clonotype was recorded at least ten times. The V gene is TRBV20-1, the J gene TRBJ2-7; a possible D gene is TRBD2 (6 bases). Trimming shortened V by 3 bases and J by 2 bases, and 11 bases separated the two germline ends. Germline V gene lookup returns CDR1 DFQATT and CDR2 SNEGSKA (reference sequence). The CDR3 has 13 residues. The CDR3 region has the DNA TGCAGTGCTAGTACGGGAGCCCCCTACGAGCAGTACTTC. It translates to CSASTGAPYEQYF.

The table lists this clonotype with a few counts. One end of the junction does not line up with germline, which may come from a read error. This chain uses TRBV6-1 with TRBJ1-5; TRBD1 aligns across 8 bases. This CDR3 is built from 16 residues. In germline, CDR1 is MNHNS, CDR2 SASEGT. CDR3 loop: CASSANRGASNHPQHF. The DNA for the CDR3 is TGTGCCAGCAGTGCTAACAGGGGGGCTAGCAATCACCCCCAGCATTTT.

This clonotype came up many times. The CDR3 sequence is CASSKAPTGGCNEQFF. The CDR3 nucleotides read TGTGCCAGCAGCAAAGCCCCGACAGGGGGCTGCAATGAGCAGTTCTTC. V is TRBV21-1 and J is TRBJ2-1; the table's D call TRBD1 went unverified against the DNA. TRBV21-1 is designated a pseudogene. The CDR3 runs 16 residues.

There are many counts of this clonotype. The chain couples TRBV5-6 to TRBJ2-7; either TRBD1 or TRBD2 may fit D (6 bases each). The CDR3 spans 14 residues. Germline-derived CDR1 and CDR2 are SGHDT and YYEEEE. V lost 6 bases to trimming and J lost 3 bases, with 16 bases between them. As DNA, the CDR3 is TGTGCCAGCAAGATGCAGGGGACTTTCTACGAGCAGTACTTC. It translates to CASKMQGTFYEQYF.

Written as DNA, the CDR3 is TGTGCCAGCAGGTGGACAGATCGGGCCTACGAGCAGTACTTC. Translating gives CASRWTDRAYEQYF. This chain connects TRBV13 to TRBJ2-7; tentative D call: TRBD1 (6 bases). The CDR3 runs 14 residues. Germline V gives CDR1 PRHDT, CDR2 FYEKMQ (reference sequence). V lost 6 bases to trimming and J lost 2 bases, with 14 bases between them.

This clonotype was counted between two and nine times. V gene TRBV5-1 combines with J gene TRBJ2-5; 8 positions agree with TRBD2. Germline CDR1 and CDR2: SGHRS and YFSETQ. This CDR3 contains 16 residues. Trimming at V came to 3 bases and at J to 4 bases, leaving 11 bases not matched to a gene. The CDR3 DNA sequence: TGCGCCAGCAGCTGGGAAGGTAGCGGGAATCGAGAGACCCAGTACTTC. It is translated as CASSWEGSGNRETQYF.

This clonotype was seen repeatedly, ten times or more. V usage is TRBV29-1 and J usage is TRBJ1-1; possible D gene TRBD1, 6 bases. CDR3 length: 12 amino acids. V lost 7 bases to trimming and J lost 2 bases, with 11 bases between them. CDR1 is SQVTM, CDR2 ANQGSEA, per germline. The CDR3 region has the DNA TGCAGCGGGGGGGCGTTTAACACTGAAGCTTTCTTT. This codes for CSGGAFNTEAFF.

A few counts support this clonotype. CDR3 sequence reads: CASSQETASGENTGELFF. The CDR3 DNA is TGCGCCAGCAGCCAAGAGACCGCTAGCGGTGAGAACACCGGGGAGCTGTTTTTT. The gene calls are TRBV4-1 and TRBJ2-2, with 7 bases fitting TRBD2. The CDR3 consists of 18 residues. Per germline, CDR1 MGHRA and CDR2 YSYEKL. The ends lost 0 bases at V and 1 base at J; junction bases unmatched: 8.

Only a few counts were recorded for this clonotype. The chain carries TRBV11-2 and TRBJ2-2, with 7 bases fitting TRBD2. Germline assignment: CDR1 SGHAT and CDR2 FQNNGV. This CDR3 contains 13 residues. J was trimmed by 6 bases and V by 7 bases; bases with no gene match: 5. In nucleotides, the CDR3 is TGTGCCAGCACCCGGGAGGTGGCCGGGGAGCTGTTTTTT. It encodes CASTREVAGELFF.

This clonotype has only a few counts. This chain connects TRBV7-2 to TRBJ1-1, with 7 bases matching TRBD1. Germline CDR1 is SGHTA and CDR2 is FQGNSA. J was trimmed by 8 bases and V by 5 bases; bases with no gene match: 11. The CDR3 loop spans 14 amino acids. CDR3 amino acids: CASSQRTGSYEAFF. The CDR3 nucleotides are TGTGCCAGCAGCCAACGGACAGGTTCGTACGAAGCTTTCTTT. Based on the CDR3 plus reference TRBV7-2 and TRBJ1-1, the full variable domain is GAGVSQSPSNKVTEKGKDVELRCDPISGHTALYWYRQSLGQGLEFLIYFQGNSAPDKSGLPSDRFSAERTGGSVSTLTIQRTQQEDSAVYLCASSQRTGSYEAFFGQGTRLTVV.

This clonotype was observed at least ten times. The rearrangement joins TRBV7-2 to TRBJ2-3; 8 nucleotides align to TRBD2. Germline CDR1 SGHTA, CDR2 FQGNSA. Trimming took 1 base from V and 6 from J; bases not matched to a gene: 3. The CDR3 is 14 amino acids. The CDR3 loop reads CASSLGSSGDTQYF. The CDR3 DNA reads as TGTGCCAGCAGCTTAGGGTCTAGCGGGGATACGCAGTATTTT.

This clonotype was counted at least ten times. The V and J genes are TRBV29-1 and TRBJ1-1, with a possible D match to TRBD1 (5 bases). The CDR3 is made up of 13 amino acids. V was shortened by 6 bases and J by 1 base, with 12 bases between the two germline ends. The germline V gene has CDR1 SQVTM and CDR2 ANQGSEA. DNA of the CDR3: TGCAGCGTCCGGACACCGCAGAACACTGAAGCTTTCTTT. It yields the protein CSVRTPQNTEAFF.

The chain has TRBV5-1 and TRBJ2-1; 13 bases line up with TRBD2. Germline-derived CDR1 and CDR2 are SGHRS and YFSETQ. There are 15 residues in the CDR3. Losses at the gene ends were 4 bases for V and 9 bases for J; bases not matched to a gene: 7. The CDR3 DNA sequence: TGCGCCAGCAGCGTCGGACTAGCGGGAGTAGCTGAGCAGTTCTTC. It codes for CASSVGLAGVAEQFF.

Comments on this clonotype: Since a much larger clone is just one base distant, this may be a read error. This rearrangement joins TRBV7-7 to TRBJ2-3; 7 positions agree with TRBD2. The CDR3 sequence is 13 residues long. CDR1 SSHAT and CDR2 FNYEAQ come from the germline V gene (reference sequence). This chain's CDR3 is CVSSAGVTDTQYF. The CDR3 region has the DNA TGTGTCAGCAGCGCGGGAGTCACAGATACGCAGTATTTT.

This clonotype showed up many times. This chain links TRBV5-1 with TRBJ2-3; 9 bases map to TRBD1. The CDR3 is made up of 17 amino acids. V was clipped by 3 bases and J by 5 bases; unmatched bases: 13. Germline V lookup: CDR1 SGHRS, CDR2 YFSETQ. The DNA for the CDR3 is TGCGCCAGCAGCTCGAGCGGGACAGGGTTATTTCAAGATACGCAGTATTTT. It encodes CASSSSGTGLFQDTQYF.